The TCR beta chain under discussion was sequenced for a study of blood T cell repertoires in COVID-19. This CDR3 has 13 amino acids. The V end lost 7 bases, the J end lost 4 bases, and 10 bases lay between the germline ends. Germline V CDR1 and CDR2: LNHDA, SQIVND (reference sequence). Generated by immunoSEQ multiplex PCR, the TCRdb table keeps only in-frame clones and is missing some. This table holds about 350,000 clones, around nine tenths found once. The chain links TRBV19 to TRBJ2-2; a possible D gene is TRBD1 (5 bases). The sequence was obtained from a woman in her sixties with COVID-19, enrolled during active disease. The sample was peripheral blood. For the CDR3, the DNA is TGTGCCAGTACAGGGTCCGGCACCGGGGAGCTGTTTTTT. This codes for CASTGSGTGELFF.